These T cell receptor beta chains were read from a single sample in a study of T cell responses to AZD1222 COVID-19 vaccine. Sequencing was performed with immunoSEQ multiplex PCR; in TCRdb, only in-frame clones are kept and a portion is missing. The sample yields about 150,000 clones, approximately 87% seen once. The specimen comprised peripheral blood, sampled on day 0 of MenACWY control vaccination. Receptors were obtained from an adult in good health. The CDR3 runs from the conserved cysteine through the conserved F or W. The order of the fields is CDR3 protein, CDR3 DNA, V gene, J gene, clone size, D gene. D genes are given only for firm matches. Clone size appears in some rows only: once, few, many, or a class for an expanded clone.

CDR3 protein: CASSPGTVNTEAFF
CDR3 DNA: TGTGCCAGCAGCCCCGGGACGGTGAACACTGAAGCTTTCTTT
V gene: TRBV11-2
J gene: TRBJ1-1
clone size: .
D gene: .

CDR3 protein: CASTPRVTYNEQFF
CDR3 DNA: TGTGCCAGCACACCGCGGGTCACCTACAATGAGCAGTTCTTC
V gene: TRBV6-5
J gene: TRBJ2-1
clone size: once
D gene: .

CDR3 protein: CASSETGTGGFETQYF
CDR3 DNA: TGTGCCAGCAGTGAAACGGGGACAGGGGGCTTTGAGACCCAGTACTTC
V gene: TRBV6-4
J gene: TRBJ2-5
clone size: .
D gene: TRBD1

CDR3 protein: CASSIVDRDNSPLHF
CDR3 DNA: TGTGCCAGTAGTATAGTAGACAGAGATAATTCACCCCTCCACTTT
V gene: TRBV19
J gene: TRBJ1-6
clone size: .
D gene: .

CDR3 protein: CASSDRGTDTQYF
CDR3 DNA: TGTGCCAGTAGTGACAGGGGCACAGATACGCAGTATTTT
V gene: TRBV19
J gene: TRBJ2-3
clone size: .
D gene: TRBD1

CDR3 protein: CAISESPGSNEKLFF
CDR3 DNA: TGTGCCATCAGTGAGTCGCCAGGTTCTAATGAAAAACTGTTTTTT
V gene: TRBV10-3
J gene: TRBJ1-4
clone size: .
D gene: .

CDR3 protein: CASSQVTGELFF
CDR3 DNA: TGTGCCAGCAGCCAAGTCACCGGGGAGCTGTTTTTT
V gene: TRBV3-1/TRBV3-2
J gene: TRBJ2-2
clone size: .
D gene: .

CDR3 protein: CASSLTRTVPNTEAFF
CDR3 DNA: TGCGCCAGCAGCCTAACCAGAACGGTACCGAACACTGAAGCTTTCTTT
V gene: TRBV4-1
J gene: TRBJ1-1
clone size: few
D gene: .

CDR3 protein: CASSEAGQLNQPQHF
CDR3 DNA: TGTGCCAGCAGCGAGGCGGGGCAGCTTAATCAGCCCCAGCATTTT
V gene: TRBV6-2/TRBV6-3
J gene: TRBJ1-5
clone size: .
D gene: .

CDR3 protein: CASSLINKGLAGVYSHEQYF
CDR3 DNA: TGTGCCAGCAGTTTAATAAACAAGGGACTAGCGGGAGTTTATTCCCACGAGCAGTACTTC
V gene: TRBV27
J gene: TRBJ2-7
clone size: .
D gene: TRBD2

CDR3 protein: CASSLLTGVETQYF
CDR3 DNA: TGTGCCAGCAGCTTATTAACAGGGGTAGAGACCCAGTACTTC
V gene: TRBV7-9
J gene: TRBJ2-5
clone size: .
D gene: TRBD1

CDR3 protein: CASSSGGAYGYTF
CDR3 DNA: TGTGCCAGCAGTTCAGGGGGAGCCTATGGCTACACCTTC
V gene: TRBV11-3
J gene: TRBJ1-2
clone size: few
D gene: TRBD1

CDR3 protein: CASSIEGQGYNEQFF
CDR3 DNA: TGTGCCAGTAGTATAGAGGGACAGGGGTACAATGAGCAGTTCTTC
V gene: TRBV19
J gene: TRBJ2-1
clone size: .
D gene: TRBD1

CDR3 protein: CASRDRVDQPQHF
CDR3 DNA: TGCGCCAGCAGAGACAGGGTCGATCAGCCCCAGCATTTT
V gene: TRBV5-1
J gene: TRBJ1-5
clone size: .
D gene: TRBD1

CDR3 protein: CASSTTGFAEAFF
CDR3 DNA: TGTGCCAGCAGCACCACAGGGTTCGCTGAAGCTTTCTTT
V gene: TRBV11-1
J gene: TRBJ1-1
clone size: .
D gene: .

CDR3 protein: CATSRSRKTLAGVANEQFF
CDR3 DNA: TGTGCCACCAGCAGATCTAGAAAAACACTAGCGGGAGTTGCTAATGAGCAGTTCTTC
V gene: TRBV15
J gene: TRBJ2-1
clone size: once
D gene: TRBD2

CDR3 protein: CASSDTQGANVLTF
CDR3 DNA: TGTGCCAGCAGTGATACCCAAGGGGCCAACGTCCTGACTTTC
V gene: TRBV2
J gene: TRBJ2-6
clone size: once
D gene: .

CDR3 protein: CASSQEAFSNQPQHF
CDR3 DNA: TGTGCCAGCAGCCAAGAGGCTTTTAGCAATCAGCCCCAGCATTTT
V gene: TRBV4-2
J gene: TRBJ1-5
clone size: .
D gene: .

CDR3 protein: CASSSGARNTEAFF
CDR3 DNA: TGCGCCAGCAGCTCCGGCGCACGGAACACTGAAGCTTTCTTT
V gene: TRBV5-1
J gene: TRBJ1-1
clone size: once
D gene: .

CDR3 protein: CAWTLGLGQGVSPLHF
CDR3 DNA: TGTGCCTGGACCCTGGGTCTAGGACAGGGGGTTTCACCCCTCCACTTT
V gene: TRBV30
J gene: TRBJ1-6
clone size: .
D gene: TRBD1

CDR3 protein: CASSFPNEKLFF
CDR3 DNA: TGTGCCAGCAGTTTTCCTAATGAAAAACTGTTTTTT
V gene: TRBV27
J gene: TRBJ1-4
clone size: .
D gene: .

CDR3 protein: CASSYSGGWEQYF
CDR3 DNA: TGTGCCAGCAGTTACTCGGGGGGCTGGGAGCAGTACTTC
V gene: TRBV6-2/TRBV6-3
J gene: TRBJ2-7
clone size: .
D gene: .

CDR3 protein: CATSALGGSRTEAFF
CDR3 DNA: TGTGCCACCAGTGCCCTGGGGGGTTCGCGGACTGAAGCTTTCTTT
V gene: TRBV24-1
J gene: TRBJ1-1
clone size: .
D gene: .